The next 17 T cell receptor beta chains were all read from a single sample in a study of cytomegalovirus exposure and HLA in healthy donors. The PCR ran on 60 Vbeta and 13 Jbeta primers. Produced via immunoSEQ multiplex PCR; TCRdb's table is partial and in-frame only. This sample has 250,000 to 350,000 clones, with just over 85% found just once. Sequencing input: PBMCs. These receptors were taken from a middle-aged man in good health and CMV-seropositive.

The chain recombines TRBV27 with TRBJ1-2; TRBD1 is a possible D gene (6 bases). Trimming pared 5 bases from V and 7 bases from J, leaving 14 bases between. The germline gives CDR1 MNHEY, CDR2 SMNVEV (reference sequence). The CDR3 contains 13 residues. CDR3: CASSKGHPLGYTF. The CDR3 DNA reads TGTGCCAGCAGTAAGGGACATCCCCTTGGCTACACCTTC.

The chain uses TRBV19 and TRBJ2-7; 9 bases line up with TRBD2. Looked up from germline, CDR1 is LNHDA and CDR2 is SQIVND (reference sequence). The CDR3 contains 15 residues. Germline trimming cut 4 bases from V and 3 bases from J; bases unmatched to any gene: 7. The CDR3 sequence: CASSTLAGTLYEQYF. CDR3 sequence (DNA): TGTGCCAGTAGTACGCTAGCGGGAACACTCTACGAGCAGTACTTC.

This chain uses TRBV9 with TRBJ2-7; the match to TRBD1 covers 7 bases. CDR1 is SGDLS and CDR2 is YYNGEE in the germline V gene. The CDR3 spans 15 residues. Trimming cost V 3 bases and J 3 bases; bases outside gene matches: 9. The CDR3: CASSAEGRQGYEQYF. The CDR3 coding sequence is TGTGCCAGCAGCGCCGAGGGGAGACAGGGCTACGAGCAGTACTTC.

The CDR3 DNA reads TGTGCCAGCAGTCGAAACACAGGACGTATCAATGAGCAGTTCTTC. Protein sequence: CASSRNTGRINEQFF. The rearrangement joins TRBV2 to TRBJ2-1, with TRBD1 as a possible D gene (5 bases). The CDR3 totals 15 residues. Between the trimmed V and J ends, which lost 5 bases and 6 bases, there was a span of 17 bases. CDR1 SNHLY and CDR2 FYNNEI come from the germline V gene.

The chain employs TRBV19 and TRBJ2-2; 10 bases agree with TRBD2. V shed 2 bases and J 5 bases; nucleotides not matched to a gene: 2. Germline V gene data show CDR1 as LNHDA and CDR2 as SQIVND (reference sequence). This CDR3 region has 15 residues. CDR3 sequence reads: CASSILAGETGELFF. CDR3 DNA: TGTGCCAGTAGTATACTAGCGGGAGAAACCGGGGAGCTGTTTTTT.

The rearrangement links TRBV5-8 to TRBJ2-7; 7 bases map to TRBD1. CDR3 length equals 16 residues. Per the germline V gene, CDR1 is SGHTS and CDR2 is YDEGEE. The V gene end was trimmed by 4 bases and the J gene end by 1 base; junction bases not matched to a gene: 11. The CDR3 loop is CASSVGFWDRSYEQYF. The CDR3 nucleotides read TGTGCCAGCAGCGTTGGGTTTTGGGACAGATCCTACGAGCAGTACTTC.

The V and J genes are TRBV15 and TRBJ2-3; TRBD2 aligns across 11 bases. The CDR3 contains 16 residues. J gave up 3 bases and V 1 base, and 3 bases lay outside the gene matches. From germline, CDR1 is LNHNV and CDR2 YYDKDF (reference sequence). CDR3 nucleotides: TGTGCCACCAGCAGAGGAACTAGCGGGAGAACAGATACGCAGTATTTT. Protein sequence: CATSRGTSGRTDTQYF.

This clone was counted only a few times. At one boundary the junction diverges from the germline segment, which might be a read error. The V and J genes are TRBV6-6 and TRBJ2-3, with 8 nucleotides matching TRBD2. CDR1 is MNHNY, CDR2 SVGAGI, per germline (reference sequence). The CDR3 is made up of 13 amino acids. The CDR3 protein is CASSRTSIDTQYF. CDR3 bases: TGTGCCAGCAGTCGGACTAGCATAGATACGCAGTATTTT.

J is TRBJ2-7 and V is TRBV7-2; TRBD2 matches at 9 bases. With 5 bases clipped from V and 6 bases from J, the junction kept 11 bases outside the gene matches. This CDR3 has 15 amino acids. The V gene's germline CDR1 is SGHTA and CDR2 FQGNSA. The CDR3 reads CASSKQTSGGFEQYF. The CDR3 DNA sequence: TGTGCCAGCAGCAAACAGACTAGCGGAGGATTCGAGCAGTACTTC.

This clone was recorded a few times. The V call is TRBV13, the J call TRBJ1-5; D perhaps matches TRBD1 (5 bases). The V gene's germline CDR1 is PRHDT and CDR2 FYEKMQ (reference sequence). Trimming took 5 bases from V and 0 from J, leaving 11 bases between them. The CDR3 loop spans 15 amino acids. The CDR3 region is CASSRRQNSNQPQHF. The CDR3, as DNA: TGTGCCAGCAGCCGACGACAGAATAGCAATCAGCCCCAGCATTTT.

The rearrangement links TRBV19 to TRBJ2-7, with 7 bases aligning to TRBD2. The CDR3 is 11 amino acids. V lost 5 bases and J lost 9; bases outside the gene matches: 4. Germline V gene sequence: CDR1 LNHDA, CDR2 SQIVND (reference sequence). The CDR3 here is CASSEGGRQYF. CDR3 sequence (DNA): TGTGCCAGTAGTGAGGGCGGGAGGCAGTACTTC.

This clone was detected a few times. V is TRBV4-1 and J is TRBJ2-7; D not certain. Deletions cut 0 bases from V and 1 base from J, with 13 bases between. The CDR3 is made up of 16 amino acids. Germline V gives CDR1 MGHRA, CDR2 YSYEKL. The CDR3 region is CASSQDPSRRSYEQYF. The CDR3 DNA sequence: TGCGCCAGCAGCCAAGATCCTTCACGGAGATCCTACGAGCAGTACTTC.

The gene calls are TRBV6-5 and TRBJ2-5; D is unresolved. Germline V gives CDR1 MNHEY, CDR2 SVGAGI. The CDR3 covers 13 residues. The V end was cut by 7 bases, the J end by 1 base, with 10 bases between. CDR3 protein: CASKTPVQETQYF. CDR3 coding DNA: TGTGCCAGCAAAACCCCGGTCCAAGAGACCCAGTACTTC.

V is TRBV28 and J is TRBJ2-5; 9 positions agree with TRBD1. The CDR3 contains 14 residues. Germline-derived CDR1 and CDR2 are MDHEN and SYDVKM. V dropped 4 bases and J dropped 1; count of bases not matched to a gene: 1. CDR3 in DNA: TGTGCCAGCAGTTCGACAGGGGGCCAAGAGACCCAGTACTTC. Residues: CASSSTGGQETQYF.

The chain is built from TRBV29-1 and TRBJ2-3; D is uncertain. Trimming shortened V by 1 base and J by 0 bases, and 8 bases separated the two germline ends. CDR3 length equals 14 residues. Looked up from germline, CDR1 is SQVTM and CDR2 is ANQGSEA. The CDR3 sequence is CSVEGRLSTDTQYF. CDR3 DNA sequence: TGCAGCGTTGAAGGGCGGCTAAGCACAGATACGCAGTATTTT.

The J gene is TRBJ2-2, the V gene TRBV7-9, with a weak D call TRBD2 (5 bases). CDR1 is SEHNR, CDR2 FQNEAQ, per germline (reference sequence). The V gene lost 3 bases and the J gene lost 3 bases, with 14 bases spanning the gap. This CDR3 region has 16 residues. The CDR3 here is CASSFVRAGDTGELFF. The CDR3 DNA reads TGTGCCAGCAGCTTCGTGAGGGCGGGCGACACCGGGGAGCTGTTTTTT.

The CDR3 DNA follows: TGTGCCATCAGTGAGTCGACCCCAGGGGATACGCAGTATTTT. This sequence encodes CAISESTPGDTQYF. V gene TRBV10-3 combines with J gene TRBJ2-3; possibly TRBD1 for D (5 bases). V was clipped by 0 bases and J by 6 bases, with 10 bases between them. The CDR3 is 14 residues long. The germline V gene has CDR1 ENHRY and CDR2 SYGVKD.